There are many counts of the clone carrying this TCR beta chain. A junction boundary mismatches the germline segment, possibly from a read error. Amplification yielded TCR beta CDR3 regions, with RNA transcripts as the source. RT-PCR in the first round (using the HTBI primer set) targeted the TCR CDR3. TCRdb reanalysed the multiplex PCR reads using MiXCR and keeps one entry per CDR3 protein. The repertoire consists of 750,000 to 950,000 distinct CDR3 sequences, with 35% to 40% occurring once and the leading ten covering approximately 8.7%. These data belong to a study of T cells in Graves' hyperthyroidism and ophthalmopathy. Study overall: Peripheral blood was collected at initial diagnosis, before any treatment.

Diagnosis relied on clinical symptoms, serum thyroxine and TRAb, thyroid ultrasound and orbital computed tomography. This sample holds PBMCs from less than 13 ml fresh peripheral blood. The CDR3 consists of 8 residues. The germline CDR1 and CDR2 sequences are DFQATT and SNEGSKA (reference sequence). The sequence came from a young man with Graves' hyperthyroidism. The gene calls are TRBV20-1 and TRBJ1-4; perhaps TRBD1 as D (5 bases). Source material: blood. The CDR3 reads CSAGTFAF. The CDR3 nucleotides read TGCAGTGCTGGGACCTTCGCTTTT.